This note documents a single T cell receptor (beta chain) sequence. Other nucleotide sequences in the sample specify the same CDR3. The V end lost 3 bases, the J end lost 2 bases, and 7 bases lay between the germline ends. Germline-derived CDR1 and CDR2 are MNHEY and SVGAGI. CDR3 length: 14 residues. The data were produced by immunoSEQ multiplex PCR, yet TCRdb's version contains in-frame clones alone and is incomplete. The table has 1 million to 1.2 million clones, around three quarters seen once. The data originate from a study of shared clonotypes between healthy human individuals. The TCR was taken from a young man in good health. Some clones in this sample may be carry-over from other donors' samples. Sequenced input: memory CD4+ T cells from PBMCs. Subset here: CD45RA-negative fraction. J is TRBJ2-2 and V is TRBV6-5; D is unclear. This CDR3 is CASSYGLNTGELFF. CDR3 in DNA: TGTGCCAGCAGTTATGGGCTTAACACCGGGGAGCTGTTTTTT.